The clone carrying this TCR beta chain came up a few times. The antigen is undetermined. This sample stems from a study of cytomegalovirus exposure and HLA in healthy donors. Points from the study as a whole: Listed as cytomegalovirus-associated were 150 or so TCR beta chains. It was assumed in the presence/absence analyses that sequencing depth was roughly uniform across donors. Later on, a genetic analysis was performed. It linked a missense variant in DCLRE1C with V- and J-gene trimming of TCR beta. DRB1 had the most TCR associations and HLA-C the fewest, a later analysis found, with rates varying by HLA locus.

A multiplex PCR was run with 60 Vbeta primers and 13 Jbeta primers. Here immunoSEQ multiplex PCR was the method, and the copy in TCRdb shows in-frame clones only, minus some. The data contain about 220,000 clones, 76% of them singletons. Trimming removed 5 bases from V and 3 bases from J; junction bases left unmatched: 5. The CDR3 totals 14 residues. Germline CDR1 is SGHTA and CDR2 is FQGTGA. The sample was PBMCs. The sequence was obtained from a man aged 18-30 years in good health and CMV-seronegative. This chain joins TRBV7-3 and TRBJ2-7, with TRBD1 matching 9 bases. The CDR3 sequence is CASSPGQGGYEQYF. CDR3 nucleotide sequence: TGTGCCAGCAGCCCGGGACAGGGAGGCTACGAGCAGTACTTC. Filled out from reference TRBV7-3 and TRBJ2-7, the complete variable domain reads GAGVSQTPSNKVTEKGKYVELRCDPISGHTALYWYRQSLGQGPEFLIYFQGTGAADDSGLPNDRFFAVRPEGSVSTLKIQRTERGDSAVYLCASSPGQGGYEQYFGPGTRLTVT.